This T cell receptor (beta chain) was profiled in a study of T cell responses to AZD1222 COVID-19 vaccine. Assay: immunoSEQ multiplex PCR; the TCRdb copy retains only in-frame clones and omits some. The table includes just under 95,000 clones, 70% to 90% detected once. The germline V gene encodes CDR1 LNHDA and CDR2 SQIVND (reference sequence). Between the trimmed V and J ends, which lost 3 bases and 0 bases, there was a span of 6 bases. This CDR3 is 14 amino acids long. Sequencing was performed on peripheral blood, taken on day 0 of AZD1222 vaccination. This TCR was recovered from an adult in good health. The chain is built from TRBV19 and TRBJ1-3; D gene uncertain. CDR3 sequence (DNA): TGTGCCAGTAGTATTGGGAGCTCTGGAAACACCATATATTTT. The encoded protein is CASSIGSSGNTIYF. The full variable domain, completed using reference TRBV19 and TRBJ1-3, is DGGITQSPKYLFRKEGQNVTLSCEQNLNHDAMYWYRQDPGQGLRLIYYSQIVNDFQKGDIAEGYSVSREKKESFPLTVTSAQKNPTAFYLCASSIGSSGNTIYFGEGSWLTVV.